This is a list of T cell receptor beta chains from one sample in a study of blood T cell repertoires in COVID-19. Only in-frame clones appear in the TCRdb table, and some are missing; sequencing was by immunoSEQ multiplex PCR. The sample yields 270,000 or so clones, approximately 84% seen once. Sequenced input: PBMCs or T cells enriched from blood (not recorded which). The receptors originated from a man between 50 and 59 years old who had recovered from COVID-19. Both conserved end residues are part of each CDR3. D genes are given only for firm matches. A clone size is listed for some rows: how often the clone was seen (once, few, many), or a class if it is expanded.

-,TRBV27,-,TRBJ1-4,CASSLGGGKKTNEKLFF,TGTGCCAGCAGTCTCGGGGGGGGGAAGAAAACTAATGAAAAACTGTTTTTT
-,TRBV5-1,-,TRBJ1-4,CASSLAGSSPNGKLFF,TGCGCCAGCAGCTTGGCCGGGAGCTCCCCGAATGGAAAACTGTTTTTT
-,TRBV19,-,TRBJ2-2,CASSIAPANTGELFF,TGTGCCAGTAGTATAGCCCCAGCGAACACCGGGGAGCTGTTTTTT
-,TRBV12-5,TRBD1,TRBJ2-5,CASGLGGTGKTQYF,TGTGCTAGTGGTTTGGGCGGGACAGGGAAGACCCAGTACTTC
-,TRBV5-1,-,TRBJ1-6,CASSPNNSPLHF,TGCGCCAGCAGCCCTAATAATTCACCCCTCCACTTT
-,TRBV6-5,TRBD1,TRBJ2-7,CASRTSGTGAYEQYF,TGTGCCAGCAGAACATCCGGGACAGGTGCCTACGAGCAGTACTTC
-,TRBV4-3,-,TRBJ1-5,CASSQERSSNQPQHF,TGCGCCAGCAGCCAAGAGCGGTCTAGCAATCAGCCCCAGCATTTT
once,TRBV7-9,TRBD1,TRBJ1-1,CASSFGGQGNTEAFF,TGTGCCAGCAGCTTCGGGGGACAGGGCAACACTGAAGCTTTCTTT
once,TRBV14,-,TRBJ1-1,CASSPLRGKYTEAFF,TGTGCCAGCAGCCCCCTGCGGGGGAAATACACTGAAGCTTTCTTT
-,TRBV5-1,TRBD2,TRBJ2-2,CASSTAGTSMAGELFF,TGCGCCAGCAGCACAGCCGGGACTAGCATGGCCGGGGAGCTGTTTTTT
-,TRBV25-1,-,TRBJ1-2,CASSEFGAGVDGYTF,TGTGCCAGCAGTGAATTTGGGGCTGGGGTTGATGGCTACACCTTC
-,TRBV6-5,TRBD1,TRBJ1-3,CASSSGQSGNTIYF,TGTGCCAGCAGTTCGGGACAGTCTGGAAACACCATATATTTT
-,TRBV7-2,TRBD1,TRBJ2-4,CASSPGDRVVNIQYF,TGTGCCAGCAGCCCAGGGGACAGGGTGGTAAACATTCAGTACTTC
-,TRBV7-2,-,TRBJ1-4,CASRPRSYNEKLFF,TGTGCCAGCAGGCCAAGGAGTTATAATGAAAAACTGTTTTTT
-,TRBV5-1,-,TRBJ2-3,CASSFERGSTDTQYF,TGCGCCAGCAGCTTCGAAAGGGGGAGCACAGATACGCAGTATTTT
-,TRBV7-2,-,TRBJ1-1,CASSLEVGTEAFF,TGTGCCAGCAGCTTAGAGGTCGGGACTGAAGCTTTCTTT
-,TRBV9,TRBD2,TRBJ2-3,CASSVAGTSGGRSDTQYF,TGTGCCAGCAGCGTAGCGGGGACTAGCGGGGGGAGGTCAGATACGCAGTATTTT
-,TRBV24-1,TRBD1,TRBJ2-5,CATSAGGQGFRETQYF,TGTGCCACCAGTGCCGGGGGACAGGGGTTTAGAGAGACCCAGTACTTC
-,TRBV7-8,-,TRBJ1-4,CASSLDTRVTATNEKLFF,TGTGCCAGCAGCTTAGATACCCGAGTTACGGCAACTAATGAAAAACTGTTTTTT
-,TRBV6-2/TRBV6-3,TRBD1,TRBJ1-4,CASSYGQAGEKLFF,TGTGCCAGCAGTTACGGACAGGCAGGCGAAAAACTGTTTTTT
-,TRBV9,TRBD1,TRBJ2-3,CASSVEGAATDTQYF,TGTGCCAGCAGCGTAGAGGGGGCCGCCACAGATACGCAGTATTTT
once,TRBV5-1,TRBD2,TRBJ2-1,CASSLLGAGGYNEQFF,TGCGCCAGCAGCTTATTGGGAGCGGGGGGCTACAATGAGCAGTTCTTC
-,TRBV7-3,-,TRBJ2-6,CASSFSRGAYGANVLTF,TGTGCCAGCAGCTTTAGCAGGGGGGCCTACGGGGCCAACGTCCTGACTTTC
-,TRBV6-5,TRBD1,TRBJ2-7,CASSNTRGSSYEQYF,TGTGCCAGCAGTAATACCAGGGGGAGCTCCTACGAGCAGTACTTC
-,TRBV9,TRBD1,TRBJ1-2,CASSVAKGAIYGYTF,TGTGCCAGCAGCGTAGCAAAGGGGGCGATCTATGGCTACACCTTC
once,TRBV4-3,-,TRBJ1-6,CASSQDRGPSPLHF,TGCGCCAGCAGCCAAGACAGGGGCCCCTCACCCCTCCACTTT
-,TRBV6-2/TRBV6-3,-,TRBJ1-4,CASSYWDFASRGEKLFF,TGTGCCAGCAGTTACTGGGACTTCGCTTCGAGGGGTGAAAAACTGTTTTTT
-,TRBV14,TRBD1,TRBJ2-3,CASSQGTGGKYF,TGTGCCAGCAGCCAAGGGACAGGGGGCAAGTATTTT
-,TRBV19,-,TRBJ2-2,CASSIVLAKTGELFF,TGTGCCAGTAGTATTGTGCTAGCGAAGACCGGGGAGCTGTTTTTT
-,TRBV5-1,-,TRBJ1-1,CASSLYTGLMNTEAFF,TGCGCCAGCAGCTTGTATACAGGGTTAATGAACACTGAAGCTTTCTTT
-,TRBV5-1,-,TRBJ2-5,CASSFWPNWVGQQETQYF,TGCGCCAGCAGCTTTTGGCCAAATTGGGTCGGACAACAAGAGACCCAGTACTTC
-,TRBV28,-,TRBJ1-5,CASSRLGRSNQPQHF,TGTGCCAGCAGTCGATTGGGGAGGAGCAATCAGCCCCAGCATTTT
-,TRBV10-3,-,TRBJ2-7,CAISEPTGLSYEQYF,TGTGCCATCAGTGAGCCCACAGGGCTCTCCTACGAGCAGTACTTC
-,TRBV7-2,-,TRBJ1-5,CASSPDGGNQPQHF,TGTGCCAGCAGCCCCGACGGAGGGAATCAGCCCCAGCATTTT
-,TRBV29-1,-,TRBJ2-7,CSVEVAGQPLEQYF,TGCAGCGTTGAAGTGGCCGGACAGCCCCTCGAGCAGTACTTC
once,TRBV11-3,TRBD1,TRBJ1-1,CASSHRDRGDTEAFF,TGTGCCAGCAGCCACCGGGACAGGGGTGACACTGAAGCTTTCTTT
-,TRBV29-1,TRBD2,TRBJ2-7,CSVGGTSGRSYEQYF,TGCAGCGTTGGAGGGACTAGCGGGAGGTCCTACGAGCAGTACTTC
few,TRBV11-2,-,TRBJ1-5,CASSRKGRAGHQPQHF,TGTGCCAGCAGCAGAAAGGGCAGGGCCGGGCATCAGCCCCAGCATTTT